This entry lists 8 T cell receptor beta chains sequenced from one sample in a study of regulatory T cells in long-lasting Graves disease. Building the TCR beta libraries relied on iRepertoire HTBI primers, and CDR3 regions underwent Arm-PCR. Via MiXCR, TCRdb re-called the multiplex PCR reads, giving one row per CDR3 protein. This table holds approximately 490,000 distinct CDR3 sequences, 15% to 20% found once. Time point in this sample: newly diagnosed GD, antithyroid drugs for less than 3 months. After RNA was extracted from PBMCs, the TCR library was made from it. The same sample was also studied in work on T cells in Graves' hyperthyroidism and ophthalmopathy.

The specimen was peripheral blood mononuclear cells (PBMCs), collected at new diagnosis, from a patient treated with antithyroid drugs. The receptor set was obtained from a man in his forties with Graves disease.

Written as DNA, the CDR3 is TGCGCCAGCAGCGCCCTCCATAGCGGGAGGATGGTCGAGACCCAGTACTTC. Translation gives CASSALHSGRMVETQYF. This rearrangement joins TRBV4-1 to TRBJ2-5, with 10 bases matching TRBD2. The CDR3 runs to 17 residues. The V segment lost 5 bases and the J segment 5 bases; nucleotides outside the gene matches: 14. Per germline, CDR1 MGHRA and CDR2 YSYEKL.

At least ten counts were recorded for this clonotype. This chain connects TRBV5-6 to TRBJ2-5; 7 nucleotides line up with TRBD1. V lost 5 bases to trimming and J lost 4 bases; unmatched junction nucleotides: 5. CDR1 is SGHDT, CDR2 YYEEEE, per germline. The CDR3 sequence is 13 residues long. The CDR3 DNA sequence: TGTGCCAGCAGTGCCGACAGGGTAGAGACCCAGTACTTC. Translating it yields CASSADRVETQYF.

The table lists this clonotype with many counts. A read error may account for a junction end that differs from germline. The gene calls are TRBV2 and TRBJ2-1; TRBD1 is a possible D gene (5 bases). CDR3 length: 15 amino acids. Germline V gene lookup returns CDR1 SNHLY and CDR2 FYNNEI. The CDR3 is CASSSTVRAAMKQLF. In DNA form, the CDR3 reads TGTGCCAGCAGTAGTACCGTCAGGGCTGCAATGAAGCAGCTCTTC.

The chain uses TRBV6-5 and TRBJ2-1; 8 positions match TRBD2. Trimming at V came to 3 bases and at J to 7 bases, leaving 17 bases not matched to a gene. The CDR3 loop spans 18 amino acids. Germline V gene sequence: CDR1 MNHEY, CDR2 SVGAGI. The CDR3 here is CASSYNPSGPTSENEQFF. The CDR3 DNA follows: TGTGCCAGCAGTTATAACCCCTCCGGCCCGACTAGCGAGAATGAGCAGTTCTTC.

There are a few counts of this clonotype. The chain links TRBV6-1 to TRBJ2-2; 8 bases line up with TRBD2. V trimming: 7 bases; J trimming: 5 bases; junction bases outside the gene matches: 6. The CDR3 runs to 14 residues. The germline V gene has CDR1 MNHNS and CDR2 SASEGT. CDR3 sequence: CASTTGGGTGELFF. CDR3 sequence (DNA): TGTGCCAGCACCACAGGCGGGGGGACCGGGGAGCTGTTTTTT.

In this sample, this clonotype turned up many times. The V call is TRBV7-8, the J call TRBJ2-7; 7 bases fit TRBD2. The CDR3 spans 16 residues. Germline trimming cut 4 bases from V and 0 bases from J; bases unmatched to any gene: 9. Per the germline V gene, CDR1 is SGHVS and CDR2 is FQNEAQ. CDR3 region: CASSSLSGQSSYEQYF. As DNA, the CDR3 is TGTGCCAGCAGCTCCCTTAGCGGGCAGAGCTCCTACGAGCAGTACTTC.

There are many counts of this clonotype. The chain's CDR3 is CSASGTGESSYEQYF. DNA for the CDR3: TGCAGTGCTAGCGGGACAGGGGAAAGCTCCTACGAGCAGTACTTC. The chain employs TRBV20-1 and TRBJ2-7; TRBD1 matches at 10 bases. The CDR3 extends over 15 amino acids. Unmatched junction bases numbered 5, after V lost 3 bases and J lost 0 bases. CDR1 and CDR2 from the germline V gene are DFQATT and SNEGSKA (reference sequence).

J is TRBJ2-4 and V is TRBV28; D is unresolved. Per the germline V gene, CDR1 is MDHEN and CDR2 is SYDVKM. The V and J ends lost 5 bases and 6 bases respectively, with 17 bases between them. CDR3 length: 15 amino acids. This CDR3 is CASSPPAVLGNIQYF. The CDR3 bases are TGTGCCAGCAGTCCGCCGGCAGTCTTGGGAAACATTCAGTACTTC.